This TCR beta chain was identified during a study of blood T cell repertoires in COVID-19. Study background: Acute and convalescent COVID-19 samples came from the United States, Italy and Spain. Nucleic acid was either cDNA or gDNA, and it came from T cells, B-cell-depleted T cells, or PBMCs.

This CDR3 comprises 13 residues. The germline V gene has CDR1 MNHEY and CDR2 SVGAGI. Authors' analysis steps: Using reference gene primer amplification, nucleated cell counts were estimated. The table came from immunoSEQ multiplex PCR; TCRdb's copy has only in-frame clones and leaves some out. V and J calls and clone size are copied from that table; D and trimming were computed from the DNA. The sample carries some 300,000 clones, 90% recorded once. Patients at the Seattle site were enrolled during active infection and followed longitudinally. The chain couples TRBV6-5 to TRBJ2-1, with 11 bases aligning to TRBD2. The sample was peripheral blood. The receptor's source is a woman in her thirties or forties with COVID-19, enrolled during active disease. The CDR3: CASGLAGTNEQFF. The CDR3 DNA reads as TGTGCGAGCGGACTAGCGGGTACCAATGAGCAGTTCTTC.